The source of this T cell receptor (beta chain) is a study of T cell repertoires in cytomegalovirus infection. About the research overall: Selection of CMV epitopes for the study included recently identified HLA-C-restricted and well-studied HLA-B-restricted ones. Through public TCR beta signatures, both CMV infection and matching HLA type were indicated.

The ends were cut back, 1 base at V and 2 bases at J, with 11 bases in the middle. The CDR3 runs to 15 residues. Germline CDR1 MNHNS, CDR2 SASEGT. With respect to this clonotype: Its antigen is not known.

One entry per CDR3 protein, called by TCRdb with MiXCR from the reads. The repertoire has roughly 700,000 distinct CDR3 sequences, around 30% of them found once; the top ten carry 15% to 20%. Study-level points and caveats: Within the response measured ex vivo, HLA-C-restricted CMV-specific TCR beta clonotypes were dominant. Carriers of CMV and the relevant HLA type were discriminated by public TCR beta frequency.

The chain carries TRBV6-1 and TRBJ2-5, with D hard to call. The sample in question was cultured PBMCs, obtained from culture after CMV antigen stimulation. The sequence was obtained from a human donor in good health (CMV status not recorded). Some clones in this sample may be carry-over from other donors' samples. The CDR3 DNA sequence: TGTGCCAGCAGTGAAGTCGGGCAGACACAAGAGACCCAGTACTTC. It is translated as CASSEVGQTQETQYF.